The 21 T cell receptor beta chains below come from one sample, sequenced in a study of OX40 agonist ivuxolimab in advanced cancers. This table comes from immunoSEQ multiplex PCR, and its TCRdb copy is limited to in-frame clones, with some not included. Of around 61,000 clones listed, roughly 80% are singletons. This sample comprised CD4+ or CD8+ T cells sorted from blood, obtained in a trial of the OX40 agonist ivuxolimab. The source is an adult with an advanced solid tumor such as melanoma, head and neck, liver or kidney cancer.

The chain recombines TRBV6-1 with TRBJ2-1, with 11 bases fitting TRBD2. Germline V gene sequence: CDR1 MNHNS, CDR2 SASEGT. Germline trimming cut 6 bases from V and 7 bases from J; bases unmatched to any gene: 8. The CDR3 totals 15 residues. This CDR3 reads CASRLGLAGENEQFF. For the CDR3, the DNA is TGTGCCAGCAGGCTTGGACTAGCGGGCGAAAATGAGCAGTTCTTC.

This sequence joins TRBV29-1 and TRBJ1-2; maybe TRBD1 (6 bases). The CDR3 has 16 amino acids. The V gene lost 4 bases and the J gene lost 0 bases, with 18 bases spanning the gap. From germline, CDR1 is SQVTM and CDR2 ANQGSEA. The CDR3 DNA reads as TGCAGCGTTGGGCCCTCAGGGGTTAAGACTAACTATGGCTACACCTTC. Amino acid sequence: CSVGPSGVKTNYGYTF.

The chain uses TRBV18 and TRBJ1-4; D might be TRBD1 (6 bases). Germline CDR1 KGHSH, CDR2 LQKENI. The V end was cut by 5 bases, the J end by 5 bases, with 18 bases between. The CDR3 totals 16 residues. The CDR3, as DNA: TGTGCCAGCTCAGGAGGACAGCCGTATTCCAATGAAAAACTGTTTTTT. This sequence encodes CASSGGQPYSNEKLFF.

This clone was recorded only once. This chain joins TRBV7-9 and TRBJ2-1; TRBD2 matches at 15 bases. V shed 5 bases and J 9 bases; nucleotides not matched to a gene: 8. The germline V gene has CDR1 SEHNR and CDR2 FQNEAQ (reference sequence). The CDR3 runs to 16 residues. CDR3 DNA sequence: TGTGCCAGCAGCCTACGGACTAGCGGGAGGGCCCGTGAGCAGTTCTTC. This codes for CASSLRTSGRAREQFF.

The chain links TRBV7-9 to TRBJ1-2; D is uncertain. Between the trimmed V and J ends, which lost 2 bases and 6 bases, there was a span of 19 bases. The V gene's germline CDR1 is SEHNR and CDR2 FQNEAQ (reference sequence). This CDR3 has 16 amino acids. Written as DNA, the CDR3 is TGTGCCAGCAGCTTATTATTAGAGACCCGTTTCCATGGCTACACCTTC. Amino acids: CASSLLLETRFHGYTF.

In this sample, this clone turned up once. The chain links TRBV6-6 to TRBJ2-1, with 11 bases identical to TRBD2. J gave up 4 bases and V 5 bases, and 4 bases lay outside the gene matches. Germline CDR1 MNHNY, CDR2 SVGAGI (reference sequence). This CDR3 comprises 15 residues. The CDR3, as DNA: TGTGCCAGCAGTCTGACTAGCGGGGATTACAATGAGCAGTTCTTC. It specifies CASSLTSGDYNEQFF.

The chain couples TRBV19 to TRBJ2-2; possible D gene TRBD1, 5 bases. CDR1 and CDR2 (germline): LNHDA, SQIVND (reference sequence). This CDR3 has 14 residues. The V and J ends lost 6 bases and 3 bases respectively, with 11 bases between them. The CDR3 sequence: CASSQGEDTGELFF. CDR3 nucleotide sequence: TGTGCCAGTAGCCAGGGTGAAGACACCGGGGAGCTGTTTTTT. Complete variable domain (other parts from reference TRBV19 and TRBJ2-2): DGGITQSPKYLFRKEGQNVTLSCEQNLNHDAMYWYRQDPGQGLRLIYYSQIVNDFQKGDIAEGYSVSREKKESFPLTVTSAQKNPTAFYLCASSQGEDTGELFFGEGSRLTVL.

This chain links TRBV2 with TRBJ2-1; a weak D match, TRBD1 (5 bases). Looked up from germline, CDR1 is SNHLY and CDR2 is FYNNEI. V dropped 1 base and J dropped 9 bases, with 13 bases sitting between them. The CDR3 contains 14 residues. Here the CDR3 DNA reads TGTGCCAGCAGTGAAGAGGGGTTCTGGGGTGAGCAGTTCTTC. Its translation is CASSEEGFWGEQFF.

This clone was counted a single time. This chain joins TRBV4-1 and TRBJ1-1; D is ambiguous. Trimming removed 4 bases at V and 2 bases at J, with 8 bases between. The CDR3 totals 13 residues. Per germline, CDR1 MGHRA and CDR2 YSYEKL. The CDR3 bases are TGCGCCAGCAGCCTAGTCCGTAACACTGAAGCTTTCTTT. It specifies CASSLVRNTEAFF.

The chain carries TRBV5-4 and TRBJ2-5, with unresolved D. Between the trimmed V and J ends, which lost 4 bases and 1 base, there was a span of 17 bases. This CDR3 is 16 amino acids long. Looked up from germline, CDR1 is SGHNT and CDR2 is YYREEE (reference sequence). The CDR3 loop reads CASSAGRLRSQETQYF. The CDR3 DNA reads as TGTGCCAGCAGCGCTGGACGTCTTCGGTCCCAAGAGACCCAGTACTTC.

The chain uses TRBV4-1 and TRBJ1-5; D ambiguous. With 4 bases removed from V and 0 bases from J, the gap between germline ends came to 16 bases. Germline values: CDR1 MGHRA, CDR2 YSYEKL. The CDR3 runs 17 residues. CDR3 sequence (DNA): TGCGCCAGCAGCCTCCAAGGGCCGGTTTATAGCAATCAGCCCCAGCATTTT. Residues: CASSLQGPVYSNQPQHF.

J is TRBJ2-1 and V is TRBV11-2, with D perhaps matching TRBD2 (6 bases). V shed 6 bases and J shed 4 bases, with 10 bases lying between them. The CDR3 loop spans 13 amino acids. Germline V gene data show CDR1 as SGHAT and CDR2 as FQNNGV. The CDR3 here is CASREGSYNEQFF. DNA of the CDR3: TGTGCCAGCAGGGAGGGATCTTACAATGAGCAGTTCTTC.

The sample holds a few counts of this clone. The chain uses TRBV13 and TRBJ2-4; D is uncertain. The CDR3 has 14 residues. Between the trimmed V and J ends, which lost 5 bases and 0 bases, there was a span of 8 bases. Germline CDR1 reads PRHDT; CDR2 reads FYEKMQ (reference sequence). The CDR3 nucleotides are TGTGCCAGCAGCCATGGATTAGCCAAAAACATTCAGTACTTC. It yields the protein CASSHGLAKNIQYF. The complete variable domain, with remaining parts taken from reference TRBV13 and TRBJ2-4, reads AAGVIQSPRHLIKEKRETATLKCYPIPRHDTVYWYQQGPGQDPQFLISFYEKMQSDKGSIPDRFSAQQFSDYHSELNMSSLELGDSALYFCASSHGLAKNIQYFGAGTRLSVL.

The chain recombines TRBV5-1 with TRBJ2-1; tentatively, D is TRBD1 (5 bases). The CDR3 extends over 15 amino acids. The germline gives CDR1 SGHRS, CDR2 YFSETQ. Trimming pared 4 bases from V and 5 bases from J, leaving 16 bases between. The CDR3 DNA follows: TGCGCCAGCAGCCCTCTGGGGCCTTCGAACAATGAGCAGTTCTTC. Its translation is CASSPLGPSNNEQFF.

This chain links TRBV11-3 with TRBJ1-1; the D gene is possibly TRBD1 (5 bases). The CDR3 covers 12 residues. Trimming cost V 6 bases and J 10 bases, with 15 bases left between them. CDR1 and CDR2 (germline): SGHNT, YENEEA. CDR3 sequence (DNA): TGTGCCAGCAGTCCCGGCGCGGGGGTAGCTTTCTTT. The encoded protein is CASSPGAGVAFF.

This rearrangement joins TRBV2 to TRBJ2-1; D remains ambiguous. The V gene's germline CDR1 is SNHLY and CDR2 FYNNEI. Trimming shortened V by 1 base and J by 7 bases, and 5 bases separated the two germline ends. The CDR3 has 12 amino acids. DNA of the CDR3: TGTGCCAGCAGTGAAGACCGAAATGAGCAGTTCTTC. Translated, it gives CASSEDRNEQFF.

The V and J genes are TRBV5-4 and TRBJ1-5, with D unclear. The germline V and J ends were trimmed by 4 bases and 0 bases, with 11 bases remaining between them. From germline, CDR1 is SGHNT and CDR2 YYREEE (reference sequence). This CDR3 is 15 amino acids long. CDR3 in DNA: TGTGCCAGCAGCGCGGACGGGAATAGCAATCAGCCCCAGCATTTT. Translated, it gives CASSADGNSNQPQHF.

This clone was counted a few times. This chain joins TRBV5-6 and TRBJ2-7, with TRBD1 matching over 8 bases. Germline V gene lookup returns CDR1 SGHDT and CDR2 YYEEEE. Unmatched junction bases numbered 11, after V lost 1 base and J lost 2 bases. CDR3 size: 17 residues. DNA for the CDR3: TGTGCCAGCAGCTTGTCTCCCTTCATGACAGGGGCCTACGAGCAGTACTTC. It encodes CASSLSPFMTGAYEQYF.

The chain combines TRBV11-3 with TRBJ1-3; a possible D gene is TRBD1 (6 bases). This CDR3 has 16 residues. Trimming shortened V by 5 bases and J by 0 bases, and 14 bases separated the two germline ends. In germline, CDR1 is SGHNT, CDR2 YENEEA. CDR3: CASSGAGASSGNTIYF. Written as DNA, the CDR3 is TGTGCCAGCAGCGGGGCGGGGGCGAGCTCTGGAAACACCATATATTTT.

The J gene is TRBJ1-5, the V gene TRBV7-3; D not certain. V was clipped by 2 bases and J by 4 bases, with 6 bases between them. Germline assignment: CDR1 SGHTA and CDR2 FQGTGA. This CDR3 contains 13 residues. The CDR3 nucleotides are TGTGCCAGCAGCTTAGACCCGAATCAGCCCCAGCATTTT. Encoded protein: CASSLDPNQPQHF.

J is TRBJ2-1 and V is TRBV11-2; 8 bases line up with TRBD2. Trimming took 6 bases from V and 9 from J; bases not matched to a gene: 13. The germline gives CDR1 SGHAT, CDR2 FQNNGV. CDR3 size: 15 residues. The CDR3 region is CASRRPGTRHVEQFF. CDR3 nucleotides: TGTGCCAGCAGACGTCCCGGGACTAGGCACGTTGAGCAGTTCTTC. The full variable domain, completed using reference TRBV11-2 and TRBJ2-1, is EAGVAQSPRYKIIEKRQSVAFWCNPISGHATLYWYQQILGQGPKLLIQFQNNGVVDDSQLPKDRFSAERLKGVDSTLKIQPAKLEDSAVYLCASRRPGTRHVEQFFGPGTRLTVL.